This T cell receptor beta chain was found in a study of T cells in women clearing cervical HPV infection. Findings of the study overall: TRBV6-7 abundance was lower in cases than controls (around 0.11% versus 0.16%). Each sample's T-cell count was unknown, possibly confounding richness.

immunoSEQ multiplex PCR used an average of 1200 ng genomic DNA. Method: immunoSEQ multiplex PCR; TCRdb's copy keeps in-frame clones and lacks some. This sample's table reports roughly 47,000 clones. Trimming removed 2 bases from V and 2 bases from J; junction bases left unmatched: 4. The CDR3 length is 15 residues. Germline V gives CDR1 SGHRS, CDR2 YFSETQ. Details on this clone: Its antigen remains unidentified. The CDR3 extends 3 residues past the end of the read, so its final part is completed from the germline J gene.

This chain links TRBV5-1 with TRBJ1-2; TRBD1 matches 9 bases. The source material was blood buffy coat. The clonotype originates from a woman aged 18 to 69 with a cervical HPV16 infection that either progressed to CIN3+ or cleared (not recorded which). The covered CDR3 bases are TGCGCCAGCAGCTTCCAGACAGGGGGGAACTATGGC. This sequence encodes CASSFQTGGNYG. Given in full, the CDR3 is CASSFQTGGNYGYTF. The whole variable domain, filled in from reference TRBV5-1 and TRBJ1-2, reads KAGVTQTPRYLIKTRGQQVTLSCSPISGHRSVSWYQQTPGQGLQFLFEYFSETQRNKGNFPGRFSGRQFSNSRSEMNVSTLELGDSALYLCASSFQTGGNYGYTFGSGTRLTVV.